A selection of T cell receptor beta chains follows, all from one sample in a study of T-cell reconstitution after alpha-beta-depleted transplantation in children. Via MiXCR, TCRdb re-called the PCR reads, giving one row per CDR3 protein. Of about 640,000 distinct CDR3 sequences in the sample, over 10% were seen once. The sample consisted of PBMCs, mostly from graft donor cells, taken 360 days after TCRalphabeta/CD19-depleted stem cell transplant. These receptor sequences come from a male patient aged 10 to 17 who had a stem cell transplant for acute myeloid leukemia, so the T cells may come from the graft donor. Each CDR3 is given with its conserved first and last residue. Fields, in order: clone size, D gene, J gene, V gene, CDR3 DNA, CDR3 protein. D genes are given only for firm matches. Not all rows give a size; the values are once, few, many and, for expanded clones, a class.

abundance: few
d_gene: NA
j_gene: TRBJ1-5
v_gene: TRBV7-2
CDR3nt: TGTGCCAGCAGCTTGGAATCCGGGGTCCAGAACCAGCCCCAGCATTTT
CDR3aa: CASSLESGVQNQPQHF

abundance: few
d_gene: TRBD2
j_gene: TRBJ2-1
v_gene: TRBV3-1
CDR3nt: TGTGCCAGCAGCCAAGTAGCGGGAGGCGCCAGAGAGCAGTTCTTC
CDR3aa: CASSQVAGGAREQFF

abundance: many
d_gene: NA
j_gene: TRBJ2-7
v_gene: TRBV29-1
CDR3nt: TGCAGCGTGACAGGATTACCCTCCTACGAGCAGTACTTC
CDR3aa: CSVTGLPSYEQYF

abundance: NA
d_gene: TRBD2
j_gene: TRBJ2-1
v_gene: TRBV10-3
CDR3nt: TGTGCCATCCCGGGACGGATACCGAGCGGGAGTAACGATGAGCAGTTCTTC
CDR3aa: CAIPGRIPSGSNDEQFF

abundance: many
d_gene: TRBD2
j_gene: TRBJ2-1
v_gene: TRBV7-3
CDR3nt: TGTGCCAGCAGCCCTATGGGACTAGCGGGAGACAATGAGCAGTTCTTC
CDR3aa: CASSPMGLAGDNEQFF

abundance: NA
d_gene: TRBD1
j_gene: TRBJ1-6
v_gene: TRBV7-8
CDR3nt: TGTGCCAGCAGCTATCGGACAGGGCTGAGCTCCTATAATTCACCCCTCCACTTT
CDR3aa: CASSYRTGLSSYNSPLHF

abundance: few
d_gene: NA
j_gene: TRBJ2-1
v_gene: TRBV5-6
CDR3nt: TGTGCCAGCAGCTTGGTCACAGGGATCCGGGCAGAGTCCTACAATGAGCAGTTCTTC
CDR3aa: CASSLVTGIRAESYNEQFF

abundance: many
d_gene: NA
j_gene: TRBJ2-3
v_gene: TRBV29-1
CDR3nt: TGCAGCGTTATTCGGGTTGATACGCAGTATTTT
CDR3aa: CSVIRVDTQYF

abundance: many
d_gene: NA
j_gene: TRBJ1-2
v_gene: TRBV5-1
CDR3nt: TGCGCCAGCAGCGAGAATCTCTATGGCTACACCTTC
CDR3aa: CASSENLYGYTF

abundance: NA
d_gene: TRBD1
j_gene: TRBJ2-5
v_gene: TRBV7-2
CDR3nt: TGTGCCAGCAGCCTCGGGACAGGTCTGGGAGAGACCCAGTACTTC
CDR3aa: CASSLGTGLGETQYF

abundance: few
d_gene: TRBD2
j_gene: TRBJ2-3
v_gene: TRBV3-1
CDR3nt: TGTGCCACCCGACTAGCGTCGACAGATACGCAGTATTTT
CDR3aa: CATRLASTDTQYF

abundance: many
d_gene: TRBD2
j_gene: TRBJ2-1
v_gene: TRBV5-1
CDR3nt: TGCGCCAGCAGGTGGACTAGCGGGAGCTACAATGAGCAGTTCTTC
CDR3aa: CASRWTSGSYNEQFF

abundance: NA
d_gene: TRBD1
j_gene: TRBJ2-3
v_gene: TRBV5-1
CDR3nt: TGCGCCAGCAGCTTCCAGGGGGCAGATACGCAGTATTTT
CDR3aa: CASSFQGADTQYF

abundance: NA
d_gene: TRBD1
j_gene: TRBJ2-7
v_gene: TRBV20-1
CDR3nt: TGCAGTGCTAGTTACAGGGGATACGAGCAGTACTTC
CDR3aa: CSASYRGYEQYF

abundance: NA
d_gene: NA
j_gene: TRBJ2-1
v_gene: TRBV7-2
CDR3nt: TGTGCCAGCAGCTTATGGACTGATTCCTACAATGAGCAGTTCTTC
CDR3aa: CASSLWTDSYNEQFF

abundance: many
d_gene: NA
j_gene: TRBJ2-2
v_gene: TRBV7-2
CDR3nt: TGTGCCAGCAGTCAAACTAGCCTCAACACCGGGGAGCTGTTTTTT
CDR3aa: CASSQTSLNTGELFF

abundance: NA
d_gene: TRBD2
j_gene: TRBJ2-7
v_gene: TRBV20-1
CDR3nt: TGCAGTGCTAACCCACTAGCGGGAGGACACTCGGAGCAGTACTTC
CDR3aa: CSANPLAGGHSEQYF

abundance: NA
d_gene: TRBD2
j_gene: TRBJ2-7
v_gene: TRBV6-1
CDR3nt: TGTGCCAGCAGTATATCCAACCTAGCGGCCACCTACGAGCAGTACTTC
CDR3aa: CASSISNLAATYEQYF

abundance: few
d_gene: NA
j_gene: TRBJ2-2
v_gene: TRBV15
CDR3nt: TGTGCCACCAGCACCCCAGGAAGGACCGGGGAGCTGTTTTTT
CDR3aa: CATSTPGRTGELFF

abundance: NA
d_gene: NA
j_gene: TRBJ2-7
v_gene: TRBV20-1
CDR3nt: TGCAGTGCTACTAGCGCACCGAGCTCCTACGAGCAGTACTTC
CDR3aa: CSATSAPSSYEQYF

abundance: few
d_gene: TRBD1
j_gene: TRBJ2-7
v_gene: TRBV12-3/TRBV12-4
CDR3nt: TGTGCCAGCAGACTCAGGACAGGGGGCTTCCACGAGCAGTACTTC
CDR3aa: CASRLRTGGFHEQYF

abundance: few
d_gene: TRBD1
j_gene: TRBJ1-2
v_gene: TRBV5-1
CDR3nt: TGCGCCAGCAGCTTGCGGCCGGGACAGGGGGACGGCTACACCTTC
CDR3aa: CASSLRPGQGDGYTF

abundance: many
d_gene: NA
j_gene: TRBJ2-5
v_gene: TRBV29-1
CDR3nt: TGCAGCGTTTTTAGCGAACCCCAAGAGACCCAGTACTTC
CDR3aa: CSVFSEPQETQYF

abundance: NA
d_gene: NA
j_gene: TRBJ2-7
v_gene: TRBV21-1
CDR3nt: TGTGCCAGCAGCGACTTAAGCGGTAGTTTCCACGAGCAGTACTTC
CDR3aa: CASSDLSGSFHEQYF

abundance: NA
d_gene: NA
j_gene: TRBJ2-1
v_gene: TRBV30
CDR3nt: TGTGCCTGGAGTGTAGGGGAGCAGTTCTTC
CDR3aa: CAWSVGEQFF

abundance: few
d_gene: NA
j_gene: TRBJ2-1
v_gene: TRBV28
CDR3nt: TGTGCCAGCAGGGATTACAGGTTTGGGATATACAATGAGCAGTTCTTC
CDR3aa: CASRDYRFGIYNEQFF

abundance: NA
d_gene: NA
j_gene: TRBJ2-7
v_gene: TRBV7-8
CDR3nt: TGTGCCAGCAGCTTAGTAGGGGGTGGTGGGATGCTTTACGAGCAGTACTTC
CDR3aa: CASSLVGGGGMLYEQYF

abundance: many
d_gene: TRBD2
j_gene: TRBJ2-5
v_gene: TRBV10-3
CDR3nt: TGTGCCATCAGGACTTCCGGGACTAGCTTGGAGACCCAGTACTTC
CDR3aa: CAIRTSGTSLETQYF

abundance: NA
d_gene: TRBD1
j_gene: TRBJ2-3
v_gene: TRBV29-1
CDR3nt: TGCAGCGTTGAGAGACAGGGAGCAGATACGCAGTATTTT
CDR3aa: CSVERQGADTQYF

abundance: many
d_gene: TRBD2
j_gene: TRBJ2-3
v_gene: TRBV5-6
CDR3nt: TGTGCCAGCAGGGTGGGTACTAGCGGGAGGGCCTGGAGGAGTACGCAGTATTTT
CDR3aa: CASRVGTSGRAWRSTQYF

abundance: NA
d_gene: NA
j_gene: TRBJ1-6
v_gene: TRBV28
CDR3nt: TGTGCCAGCAGTTTCTCGCCGGGGGAACAGTCACCCCTCCACTTT
CDR3aa: CASSFSPGEQSPLHF

abundance: few
d_gene: NA
j_gene: TRBJ2-7
v_gene: TRBV29-1
CDR3nt: TGCAGCGTTGAAGACAGTCACGGGACAACCTACGAGCAGTACTTC
CDR3aa: CSVEDSHGTTYEQYF